This T cell receptor beta chain derives from a study of blood T cell repertoires in COVID-19. Background on the study: Acute and convalescent COVID-19 specimens originated in the United States, Italy and Spain. PBMCs, B-cell-depleted T cells, or T cells were the source of the cDNA or gDNA that made up the material.

This CDR3 spans 14 amino acids. V was pared by 6 bases and J by 3 bases, with 13 bases between. Germline V gives CDR1 MNHNY, CDR2 SVGAGI (reference sequence). Authors' data handling: Cell counts per sample came from amplifying reference gene primers. Repertoires were generated with immunoSEQ multiplex PCR, while TCRdb's copy carries only in-frame clones and drops some. V and J calls plus clone size are reproduced from that table; the DNA served to infer D and trimming. Here the sample spans about 230,000 clones, approximately 82% being singletons. The source material was peripheral blood. The origin of this receptor is a man between 35 and 55 years old with active or convalescent COVID-19. The V call is TRBV6-6, the J call TRBJ2-3, with D possibly being TRBD2 (5 bases). The CDR3 is CASRKEETTDTQYF. The CDR3 DNA follows: TGTGCCAGCAGGAAGGAGGAGACAACAGATACGCAGTATTTT.